This TCR beta chain was identified during a study of blood T cell repertoires in COVID-19. The CDR3 loop spans 13 amino acids. Germline CDR1 reads KGHDR; CDR2 reads SFDVKD. The germline V and J ends were trimmed by 4 bases and 6 bases, with 11 bases remaining between them. Sequencing used immunoSEQ multiplex PCR; TCRdb keeps in-frame clones, though not all of them. The sample has approximately 40,000 clones, 75% to 90% seen once; the top ten hold around 21%. The receptor comes from a man aged 55 to 70 with acute or convalescent COVID-19. Sequencing was performed on peripheral blood. The chain couples TRBV24-1 to TRBJ1-1; TRBD1 is a possible D gene (5 bases). The CDR3 protein is CATSEAGSAEAFF. CDR3 nucleotides: TGTGCCACCAGTGAAGCAGGGTCTGCTGAAGCTTTCTTT.